These 26 T cell receptor beta chains came from one sample sequenced in a study of T cell repertoires in aging, cancer and after chemotherapy. Multiplex touch-down PCR with TRB-A/B primers amplified rearranged V-D-J TRB sequences. TCRdb itself ran the multiplex PCR reads through MiXCR, one entry per CDR3 protein. This sample yields 5,500 to 7,000 distinct CDR3 sequences, of which 30% are seen a single time; approximately 6.9% belongs to the top ten. Amplification of TCR beta used genomic DNA extracted from peripheral blood. The sample consisted of blood. These receptors came from a human donor in good health.

J is TRBJ2-4 and V is TRBV6-2 or TRBV6-3, with D possibly TRBD2 on 7 matching bases. Germline-derived CDR1 and CDR2 are MNHEY and SVGEGT. The CDR3 has 17 amino acids. Trimming took 5 bases from V and 2 from J, leaving 19 bases between them. DNA of the CDR3: TGTGCCAGCAGTCCAGCGGGGCACAGGGTGACCAAAAACATTCAGTACTTC. Translation gives CASSPAGHRVTKNIQYF.

A few counts support this clonotype. The chain is built from TRBV6-2 or TRBV6-3 and TRBJ2-3; D is ambiguous. The V end lost 0 bases, the J end lost 1 base, and 14 bases lay between the germline ends. This CDR3 region has 17 residues. In germline, CDR1 is MNHEY, CDR2 SVGEGT. The CDR3 sequence: CASSYSNRAYGTDTQYF. CDR3 DNA sequence: TGTGCCAGCAGTTACTCGAATAGAGCCTACGGCACAGATACGCAGTATTTT.

This chain connects TRBV14 to TRBJ2-2; 8 bases are shared with TRBD1. The CDR3 is 17 residues long. Per germline, CDR1 SGHDN and CDR2 FVKESK. Germline trimming cut 2 bases from V and 1 base from J; bases unmatched to any gene: 6. The CDR3 bases are TGTGCCAGCAGCCAAACCTTTGGACAGGGGAACACCGGGGAGCTGTTTTTT. Its translation: CASSQTFGQGNTGELFF.

This clonotype was counted only a few times. The chain joins TRBV18 to TRBJ1-1; 9 bases agree with TRBD1. J was trimmed by 0 bases and V by 6 bases; bases with no gene match: 14. Looked up from germline, CDR1 is KGHSH and CDR2 is LQKENI. The CDR3 spans 18 residues. CDR3 coding DNA: TGTGCCAGCTCCCGGACCGGGACAGGGTGGGGGATGAACACTGAAGCTTTCTTT. This encodes CASSRTGTGWGMNTEAFF.

By its share, this clonotype is medium-sized (0.01 to 0.1%). J is TRBJ2-2 and V is TRBV27; maybe TRBD1 (5 bases). The CDR3 is 13 amino acids. The ends were cut back, 2 bases at V and 4 bases at J, with 5 bases in the middle. Germline loops: CDR1 MNHEY, CDR2 SMNVEV (reference sequence). Here the CDR3 DNA reads TGTGCCAGCAGTTTAAGGGGCACCGGGGAGCTGTTTTTT. Its translation is CASSLRGTGELFF.

This clonotype was recorded a few times. The chain joins TRBV12-3 or TRBV12-4 to TRBJ1-5; tentatively, D is TRBD1 (6 bases). The CDR3 extends over 15 amino acids. Trimming cost V 4 bases and J 4 bases, with 14 bases left between them. The CDR3 sequence: CASSSPGQGNQPQHF. The DNA for the CDR3 is TGTGCCAGCAGTTCTCCGGGACAAGGGAATCAGCCCCAGCATTTT.

This sequence joins TRBV7-9 and TRBJ2-1, with 10 bases that match TRBD2. The CDR3 is 18 residues long. Germline CDR1 is SEHNR and CDR2 is FQNEAQ (reference sequence). V gave up 2 bases and J gave up 10 bases; unmatched junction bases: 17. The CDR3 coding sequence is TGTGCCAGCAGCTTATACGCTAGCGGGGGAGGGCGGAGGGGAGAGCAGTTCTTC. Encoded protein: CASSLYASGGGRRGEQFF.

The chain couples TRBV2 to TRBJ2-2, with D possibly being TRBD1 (6 bases). The CDR3 contains 13 residues. The V gene's germline CDR1 is SNHLY and CDR2 FYNNEI. Trimming left V 9 bases short and J 2 bases short, with 10 bases between. The CDR3 here is CASRGTNTGELFF. CDR3 nucleotides: TGTGCCAGTAGGGGGACAAACACCGGGGAGCTGTTTTTT. Together with reference TRBV2 and TRBJ2-2, the CDR3 gives the full variable domain: EPEVTQTPSHQVTQMGQEVILRCVPISNHLYFYWYRQILGQKVEFLVSFYNNEISEKSEIFDDQFSVERPDGSNFTLKIRSTKLEDSAMYFCASRGTNTGELFFGEGSRLTVL.

This clonotype was recorded a few times. The chain combines TRBV27 with TRBJ1-2; D is unclear. V was clipped by 6 bases and J by 5 bases, with 16 bases between them. This CDR3 spans 14 amino acids. Germline assignment: CDR1 MNHEY and CDR2 SMNVEV (reference sequence). CDR3 in DNA: TGTGCCAGCAGCACCCTCGGACGGCCATATGGCTACACCTTC. It is translated as CASSTLGRPYGYTF.

The chain links TRBV27 to TRBJ1-4, with 8 nucleotides matching TRBD1. Germline values: CDR1 MNHEY, CDR2 SMNVEV (reference sequence). This CDR3 region has 16 residues. The V and J ends lost 4 bases and 3 bases, in that order; junction bases with no gene match: 7. Here the CDR3 reads CASSSRGTGANEKLFF. CDR3 nucleotides: TGTGCCAGCAGTTCTAGGGGGACAGGCGCTAATGAAAAACTGTTTTTT.

V is TRBV5-4 and J is TRBJ1-1, with 9 bases identical to TRBD1. Germline V gene data show CDR1 as SGHNT and CDR2 as YYREEE (reference sequence). V lost 4 bases, J lost 1 base, and 2 bases stayed unmatched. The CDR3 extends over 14 amino acids. Here the CDR3 reads CASSPDRGNTEAFF. In DNA, the CDR3 is TGTGCCAGCAGCCCGGACAGGGGGAACACTGAAGCTTTCTTT.

The V gene is TRBV6-4, the J gene TRBJ2-1; 11 bases are shared with TRBD2. Germline V gene lookup returns CDR1 MRHNA and CDR2 SNTAGT. V lost 0 bases to trimming and J lost 8 bases; unmatched junction nucleotides: 12. The CDR3 length is 18 residues. In DNA form, the CDR3 reads TGTGCCAGCAGTGACTCTAGCGGGGGGGCCAGCTCTGCGGATGAGCAGTTCTTC. Protein product: CASSDSSGGASSADEQFF.

The V call is TRBV20-1, the J call TRBJ1-2, with TRBD1 identical over 7 bases. This CDR3 contains 13 residues. Germline V gene data show CDR1 as DFQATT and CDR2 as SNEGSKA (reference sequence). V shed 0 bases and J 4 bases; nucleotides not matched to a gene: 2. CDR3 sequence: CSARDRGIYGYTF. The CDR3 DNA is TGCAGTGCTAGAGACAGGGGGATCTATGGCTACACCTTC.

By sample share, this clonotype is medium-sized. This chain connects TRBV5-4 to TRBJ2-3; 13 bases match TRBD2. The CDR3 is 16 amino acids. CDR1 and CDR2 from the germline V gene are SGHNT and YYREEE (reference sequence). J gave up 8 bases and V 4 bases, and 10 bases lay outside the gene matches. CDR3 loop: CASSRETSGGRGTQYF. CDR3 DNA: TGTGCCAGCAGCCGTGAGACTAGCGGGGGGCGGGGTACGCAGTATTTT.

This clonotype was observed a few times. The J gene is TRBJ1-1, the V gene TRBV6-2 or TRBV6-3; maybe TRBD1 (6 bases). The CDR3 has 15 residues. Germline CDR1 reads MNHEY; CDR2 reads SVGEGT. V was trimmed by 7 bases and J by 11 bases, leaving 26 bases between them. The CDR3 nucleotides are TGTGCCAGCACCCCCAATCCCCGGGGGCGGGAAGACGCTTTCTTT. Translated: CASTPNPRGREDAFF.

On this clonotype itself: One junction end disagrees with the germline gene, perhaps due to a read error. The rearrangement links TRBV6-1 to TRBJ2-7; D is possibly TRBD1 (5 bases). The CDR3 extends over 11 amino acids. CDR1 is MNHNS and CDR2 is SASEGT in the germline V gene. As DNA, the CDR3 is TGTGCCAGCAGTGAAGGGCAACTTCAGGGCTTC. It translates to CASSEGQLQGF.

Relative to its sample, this clonotype is medium-sized (0.01 to 0.1%). This chain connects TRBV6-5 to TRBJ2-3, with D uncertain. The germline V gene has CDR1 MNHEY and CDR2 SVGAGI. The CDR3 spans 13 residues. Deletions cut 10 bases from V and 3 bases from J, with 14 bases between. CDR3 sequence: CATNGMETDTQYF. The CDR3 nucleotides read TGTGCCACCAATGGTATGGAAACAGATACGCAGTATTTT.

This clonotype came up a few times. V usage is TRBV7-9 and J usage is TRBJ2-5, with TRBD2 matching over 16 bases. Germline V CDR1 and CDR2: SEHNR, FQNEAQ (reference sequence). CDR3 length equals 16 residues. For the CDR3, the DNA is TGTGCTTCGGCGGGACTAGCGGGAGGGATTCAAGAGACCCAGTACTTC. This translates into CASAGLAGGIQETQYF.

The chain joins TRBV11-1 to TRBJ2-1; TRBD2 aligns across 8 bases. With 6 bases clipped from V and 5 bases from J, the junction kept 6 bases outside the gene matches. The CDR3 contains 14 residues. Germline values: CDR1 SGHAT, CDR2 FQDESV (reference sequence). CDR3 coding DNA: TGTGCCAGCAGACAGCGGGGGCAGAACAATGAGCAGTTCTTC. Protein product: CASRQRGQNNEQFF. The full variable domain, with the rest looked up from reference TRBV11-1 and TRBJ2-1, is EAEVAQSPRYKITEKSQAVAFWCDPISGHATLYWYRQILGQGPELLVQFQDESVVDDSQLPKDRFSAERLKGVDSTLKIQPAELGDSAMYLCASRQRGQNNEQFFGPGTRLTVL.

This clonotype was detected only a few times. V usage is TRBV6-5 and J usage is TRBJ2-1; D is perhaps TRBD1 or TRBD2 (5 bases each). Trimming pared 5 bases from V and 2 bases from J, leaving 13 bases between. The CDR3 covers 15 residues. The germline CDR1 and CDR2 sequences are MNHEY and SVGAGI. The CDR3 loop reads CASSEPGPAYNEQFF. As DNA, the CDR3 is TGTGCCAGCAGTGAACCGGGACCGGCCTACAATGAGCAGTTCTTC.

This clonotype was observed a handful of times. This chain connects TRBV27 to TRBJ2-5; 8 bases fit TRBD2. The CDR3 spans 13 residues. Trimming took 5 bases from V and 7 from J; bases not matched to a gene: 6. CDR1 is MNHEY and CDR2 is SMNVEV in the germline V gene (reference sequence). The CDR3 reads CASSPGLDGTQYF. The CDR3 DNA is TGTGCCAGCAGTCCGGGACTAGACGGGACCCAGTACTTC.

This clonotype was recorded a few times. The V and J genes are TRBV7-9 and TRBJ2-1; 12 nucleotides line up with TRBD2. The V and J ends lost 6 bases and 7 bases, in that order; junction bases with no gene match: 10. There are 16 residues in the CDR3. The germline V gene encodes CDR1 SEHNR and CDR2 FQNEAQ (reference sequence). The chain's CDR3 is CASSQTSGRGRNEQFF. CDR3 bases: TGTGCCAGCAGTCAGACTAGCGGGAGAGGTAGGAATGAGCAGTTCTTC.

By its share, this clonotype is medium-sized. CDR3 in amino acids: CASSLSSGEYEQYF. Written as DNA, the CDR3 is TGTGCCAGCAGCTTGTCTAGCGGGGAGTACGAGCAGTACTTC. V is TRBV5-6 and J is TRBJ2-7; 9 nucleotides agree with TRBD2. Trimming removed 1 base from V and 4 bases from J; junction bases left unmatched: 3. CDR3 size: 14 residues. From germline, CDR1 is SGHDT and CDR2 YYEEEE.

This clonotype was recorded a few times. The chain joins TRBV18 to TRBJ1-2; D is undetermined. V lost 2 bases and J 0 bases, leaving 10 bases between the germline ends. Germline assignment: CDR1 KGHSH and CDR2 LQKENI. This CDR3 comprises 15 residues. The CDR3 region is CASSPEERANYGYTF. The CDR3 DNA sequence: TGTGCCAGCTCACCAGAGGAGAGAGCTAACTATGGCTACACCTTC.

The chain has TRBV5-8 and TRBJ1-5; a possible D gene is TRBD1 (6 bases). Trimming stripped 1 base from V and 2 bases from J, with 13 bases between. The CDR3 is made up of 16 amino acids. Germline V CDR1 and CDR2: SGHTS, YDEGEE. CDR3 bases: TGTGCCAGCAGCTTGTCGGCCTACAGGGGCAATCAGCCCCAGCATTTT. Translating it yields CASSLSAYRGNQPQHF.

A word on this clonotype: Compared with germline, one end of the junction differs, possibly owing to a read error. This chain joins TRBV4-3 and TRBJ2-7; maybe TRBD2 (6 bases). The CDR3 loop spans 15 amino acids. Germline V gene sequence: CDR1 LGHNA, CDR2 YSLEER. In nucleotides, the CDR3 is TGTGCCAGCAGCCAAGCTAGCGATCCCTCCTACGAGCAGTACTTC. Encoded protein: CASSQASDPSYEQYF.